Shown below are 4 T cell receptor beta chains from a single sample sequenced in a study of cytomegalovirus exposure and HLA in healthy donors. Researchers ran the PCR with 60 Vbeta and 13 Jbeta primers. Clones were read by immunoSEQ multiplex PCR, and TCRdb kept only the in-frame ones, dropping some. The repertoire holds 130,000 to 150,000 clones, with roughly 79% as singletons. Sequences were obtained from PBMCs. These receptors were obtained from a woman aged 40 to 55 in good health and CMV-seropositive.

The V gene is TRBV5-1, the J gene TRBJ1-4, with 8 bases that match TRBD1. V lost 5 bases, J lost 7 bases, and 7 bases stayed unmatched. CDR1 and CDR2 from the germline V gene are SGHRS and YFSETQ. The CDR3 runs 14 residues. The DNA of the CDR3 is TGCGCCAGCAGTCCAGACAGGGGCGGTGAAAAACTGTTTTTT. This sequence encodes CASSPDRGGEKLFF.

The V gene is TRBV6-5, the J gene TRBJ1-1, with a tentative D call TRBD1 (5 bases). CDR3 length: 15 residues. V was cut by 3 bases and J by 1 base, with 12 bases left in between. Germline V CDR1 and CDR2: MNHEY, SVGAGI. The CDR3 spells CASSYPDRPNTEAFF. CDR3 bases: TGTGCCAGCAGTTATCCTGACAGACCGAACACTGAAGCTTTCTTT.

The CDR3 nucleotides are TGTGCCAGCAGCTCTCCCGGGACAGGGACCTACGAGCAGTACTTC. Its translation is CASSSPGTGTYEQYF. The rearrangement uses TRBV7-9 and TRBJ2-7; 9 bases are a match to TRBD1. Trimming at V came to 4 bases and at J to 2 bases, leaving 6 bases not matched to a gene. The CDR3 covers 15 residues. In germline, CDR1 is SEHNR, CDR2 FQNEAQ (reference sequence).

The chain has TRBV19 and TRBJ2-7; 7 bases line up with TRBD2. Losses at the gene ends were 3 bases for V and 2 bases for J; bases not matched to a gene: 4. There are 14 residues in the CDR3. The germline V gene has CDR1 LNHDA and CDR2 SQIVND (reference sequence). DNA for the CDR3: TGTGCCAGTAGTATCGGGACTAACACCTACGAGCAGTACTTC. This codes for CASSIGTNTYEQYF. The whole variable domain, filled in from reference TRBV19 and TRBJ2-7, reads DGGITQSPKYLFRKEGQNVTLSCEQNLNHDAMYWYRQDPGQGLRLIYYSQIVNDFQKGDIAEGYSVSREKKESFPLTVTSAQKNPTAFYLCASSIGTNTYEQYFGPGTRLTVT.